The entry that follows covers one T cell receptor (beta chain) sequence. The sample comes from a study of memory CD4+ T cells and cytomegalovirus serostatus. Between the trimmed V and J ends, which lost 6 bases and 5 bases, there was a span of 14 bases. CDR1 and CDR2 from the germline V gene are SNHLY and FYNNEI. The CDR3 totals 14 residues. The sort gate was single viable CD3+CD4+CD8-CD45RO+ cells for memory CD4+ T cells. Here immunoSEQ multiplex PCR was the method, and the copy in TCRdb shows in-frame clones only, minus some. The profile shows some 48,000 clones, about 73% of them singletons. The material sequenced was memory CD4+ T cells from blood. The rearrangement joins TRBV2 to TRBJ1-5; D may be TRBD1 (6 bases). This TCR was recovered from an adult in good health and CMV-seronegative. This CDR3 is CASSETGFYQPQHF. The CDR3 DNA reads TGTGCCAGCAGCGAGACAGGTTTTTATCAGCCCCAGCATTTT.